The 2 T cell receptor beta chains reported below all come from one sample, sequenced in a study of long-term antiretroviral therapy in people with HIV. An immunoSEQ assay, version v3.0, was performed at survey level. Produced via immunoSEQ multiplex PCR; TCRdb's table is partial and in-frame only. The sample consists of around 35,000 clones, approximately 96% of them appearing once. The material sequenced was unsorted PBMCs, taken roughly 6.4 years after starting antiretroviral therapy. The receptors stem from a man aged 25 to 40 with HIV.

The J gene is TRBJ1-1, the V gene TRBV9; D remains unclear. V was trimmed by 3 bases and J by 0 bases, leaving 18 bases between them. There are 17 residues in the CDR3. CDR1 is SGDLS, CDR2 YYNGEE, per germline. CDR3 bases: TGTGCCAGCAGCGCGCTTGGCCAGACGGTAATGAACACTGAAGCTTTCTTT. Translated: CASSALGQTVMNTEAFF.

The chain recombines TRBV5-4 with TRBJ1-4, with D perhaps TRBD1 (5 bases). CDR3 length equals 12 residues. The V end was cut by 4 bases, the J end by 13 bases, with 14 bases between. CDR1 and CDR2 (germline): SGHNT, YYREEE (reference sequence). CDR3 sequence (DNA): TGTGCCAGCAGCGGGGGGGGGAGTGGACTGTTTTTT. This codes for CASSGGGSGLFF.